The 28 T cell receptor beta chains below come from one sample, sequenced in a study of blood T cell repertoires in COVID-19. Clones were sequenced by immunoSEQ multiplex PCR, and TCRdb holds only the in-frame ones, with some missing. The profile shows over 300,000 clones, 89% of them singletons. The sequenced material came from peripheral blood. These TCRs come from a man aged 18 to 30 who had recovered from COVID-19.

CDR3 nucleotides: TGCGCCAGCGTTCAGGGTTACACCGGGGAGCTGTTTTTT. Translating it yields CASVQGYTGELFF. The V and J genes are TRBV10-2 and TRBJ2-2; maybe TRBD1 (5 bases). The CDR3 loop spans 13 amino acids. The V end was cut by 8 bases, the J end by 3 bases, with 10 bases between. The germline V gene has CDR1 WSHSY and CDR2 SAAADI.

This clone was observed once. The genes are TRBV12-3 or TRBV12-4 and TRBJ2-7; 7 bases align to TRBD1. The junction had 7 bases not matched to a gene; V was cut back by 9 bases and J by 5 bases. The CDR3 length is 12 residues. CDR3 sequence: CASGWTGHEQYF. The DNA of the CDR3 is TGTGCCAGTGGGTGGACAGGCCACGAGCAGTACTTC.

The chain carries TRBV29-1 and TRBJ1-3; D is undetermined. V gave up 4 bases and J gave up 4 bases, with 8 bases separating them. CDR1 SQVTM and CDR2 ANQGSEA come from the germline V gene. CDR3 size: 12 residues. CDR3 sequence reads: CSVGASGNTIYF. The CDR3 nucleotides are TGCAGCGTTGGGGCTTCGGGAAACACCATATATTTT.

The rearrangement uses TRBV15 and TRBJ2-3; the match to TRBD2 covers 8 bases. Germline V gene lookup returns CDR1 LNHNV and CDR2 YYDKDF (reference sequence). J lost 1 base, V lost 1 base, and 7 bases had no gene match. CDR3 length equals 17 residues. This CDR3 is CATSRVASGWGTDTQYF. Here the CDR3 DNA reads TGTGCCACCAGCAGAGTCGCTAGCGGGTGGGGCACAGATACGCAGTATTTT.

This chain uses TRBV30 with TRBJ2-1; TRBD1 is a possible D gene (5 bases). The CDR3 spans 14 residues. The germline V and J ends were trimmed by 1 base and 0 bases, with 7 bases remaining between them. The germline V gene has CDR1 GTSNPN and CDR2 SVGIG (reference sequence). CDR3: CAWSEDNSYNEQFF. The CDR3 DNA follows: TGTGCCTGGAGTGAGGACAACTCCTACAATGAGCAGTTCTTC.

This chain joins TRBV5-1 and TRBJ2-5; tentative D call: TRBD1 (5 bases). Germline V lookup: CDR1 SGHRS, CDR2 YFSETQ. Trimming took off 0 bases at V and 5 bases at J, with 17 bases between the two ends. The CDR3 spans 16 residues. The CDR3 region is CASSLEIRETRETQYF. CDR3 in DNA: TGCGCCAGCAGCTTGGAAATCAGGGAAACCCGGGAGACCCAGTACTTC.

V is TRBV3-1 (or the pseudogene TRBV3-2) and J is TRBJ1-6, with TRBD1 matching over 9 bases. V gave up 1 base and J gave up 8 bases; unmatched junction bases: 9. The CDR3 runs to 17 residues. Germline loops: CDR1 LGHDT, CDR2 YNNKEL (reference sequence). The CDR3: CASSQVGGTGSYSPLHF. The CDR3 coding sequence is TGTGCCAGCAGCCAAGTCGGGGGGACAGGGTCTTATTCACCCCTCCACTTT.

The V and J genes are TRBV19 and TRBJ1-1, with TRBD1 matching over 7 bases. In germline, CDR1 is LNHDA, CDR2 SQIVND (reference sequence). This CDR3 has 17 residues. The V segment lost 0 bases and the J segment 3 bases; nucleotides outside the gene matches: 10. This CDR3 reads CASSIDRDSPSDTEAFF. CDR3 bases: TGTGCCAGTAGTATAGACCGGGACAGCCCGTCGGACACTGAAGCTTTCTTT.

CDR3 DNA: TGTGCCAGCATACAGGGTTCGGCTAGCAATCAGCCCCAGCATTTT. Translated, it gives CASIQGSASNQPQHF. This chain joins TRBV6-5 and TRBJ1-5; D is possibly TRBD1 (6 bases). V was trimmed by 7 bases and J by 0 bases, leaving 13 bases between them. Germline CDR1 is MNHEY and CDR2 is SVGAGI. The CDR3 has 15 residues.

This chain links TRBV28 with TRBJ2-3; no firm D call. The CDR3 totals 13 residues. Trimming took off 5 bases at V and 6 bases at J, with 12 bases between the two ends. Germline CDR1 and CDR2: MDHEN and SYDVKM. The CDR3: CASSLLPVDTQYF. DNA for the CDR3: TGTGCCAGCAGTCTCCTACCCGTGGATACGCAGTATTTT.

V and J are TRBV7-3 and TRBJ2-1; D is ambiguous. Germline values: CDR1 SGHTA, CDR2 FQGTGA. The V end lost 1 base, the J end lost 8 bases, and 6 bases lay between the germline ends. This CDR3 has 12 amino acids. This CDR3 is CASSLSVDEQFF. CDR3 coding DNA: TGTGCCAGCAGCTTAAGCGTCGATGAGCAGTTCTTC.

The chain has TRBV9 and TRBJ1-1; no clear D. With 0 bases removed from V and 0 bases from J, the gap between germline ends came to 3 bases. CDR1 and CDR2 (germline): SGDLS, YYNGEE. The CDR3 covers 13 residues. As DNA, the CDR3 is TGTGCCAGCAGCGTAGGTATGAACACTGAAGCTTTCTTT. It codes for CASSVGMNTEAFF.

The rearrangement joins TRBV5-1 to TRBJ2-7; tentatively, D is TRBD2 (6 bases). The CDR3 loop spans 14 amino acids. The V and J ends lost 1 base and 2 bases respectively, with 10 bases between them. CDR1 and CDR2 from the germline V gene are SGHRS and YFSETQ. In nucleotides, the CDR3 is TGCGCCAGCAGCTTGTGGGACTCGACCTACGAGCAGTACTTC. This sequence encodes CASSLWDSTYEQYF.

The gene calls are TRBV5-6 and TRBJ1-6; TRBD1 matches 7 bases. The length of the CDR3 is 16 residues. V lost 4 bases and J lost 6; bases outside the gene matches: 10. CDR1 SGHDT and CDR2 YYEEEE come from the germline V gene. The CDR3 loop is CASSQRIQGTNSPLHF. The CDR3 DNA reads TGTGCCAGCAGCCAAAGAATACAGGGGACTAATTCACCCCTCCACTTT.

The chain combines TRBV30 with TRBJ2-7; TRBD1 might be the D (5 bases). This CDR3 has 12 residues. Germline CDR1 and CDR2: GTSNPN and SVGIG (reference sequence). Trimming left V 2 bases short and J 4 bases short, with 9 bases between. CDR3 protein: CAWSRGQYEQYF. The CDR3 bases are TGTGCCTGGAGTAGGGGCCAGTACGAGCAGTACTTC.

J is TRBJ1-1 and V is TRBV7-8, with D perhaps TRBD1 (5 bases). The CDR3 has 15 amino acids. V lost 5 bases and J 2 bases, leaving 15 bases between the germline ends. Germline values: CDR1 SGHVS, CDR2 FQNEAQ. CDR3 coding DNA: TGTGCCAGCAGCCGAGGGGCATACTTCAACACTGAAGCTTTCTTT. Translation: CASSRGAYFNTEAFF.

The chain recombines TRBV5-8 with TRBJ2-4, with unresolved D. V dropped 4 bases and J dropped 1 base, with 6 bases sitting between them. There are 13 residues in the CDR3. CDR1 is SGHTS, CDR2 YDEGEE, per germline. The CDR3 bases are TGTGCCAGCAGCCGAGAGGCCAAAAACATTCAGTACTTC. Translated, it gives CASSREAKNIQYF.

The J gene is TRBJ2-2, the V gene TRBV7-9; 16 bases agree with TRBD2. The germline V gene encodes CDR1 SEHNR and CDR2 FQNEAQ (reference sequence). V gave up 6 bases and J gave up 5 bases; unmatched junction bases: 9. This CDR3 is 18 amino acids long. As DNA, the CDR3 is TGTGCCAGCAGGACGGGACTAGCGGGAGGGCCGTGGACCGGGGAGCTGTTTTTT. The encoded protein is CASRTGLAGGPWTGELFF.

The CDR3 nucleotides read TGCGCCAGCAGCCCGGGACAGGGGGCTTATTCACCCCTCCACTTT. Amino acids: CASSPGQGAYSPLHF. This chain connects TRBV4-1 to TRBJ1-6; 12 bases fit TRBD1. CDR1 and CDR2 from the germline V gene are MGHRA and YSYEKL. There are 15 residues in the CDR3. V shed 4 bases, J shed 8 bases, and the junction held 3 bases outside the gene matches.

With respect to this clone: The same CDR3 is also encoded by other DNA sequences in this sample. This rearrangement joins TRBV10-3 to TRBJ1-2; perhaps TRBD1 as D (6 bases). CDR1 and CDR2 (germline): ENHRY, SYGVKD. Between the trimmed V and J ends, which lost 0 bases and 1 base, there was a span of 6 bases. This CDR3 comprises 14 residues. The CDR3 DNA follows: TGTGCCATCAGTGAGTCAGGGGGTAACTATGGCTACACCTTC. It translates to CAISESGGNYGYTF.

The chain links TRBV12-5 to TRBJ1-5; no definite D call. V lost 3 bases and J 3 bases, leaving 3 bases between the germline ends. The germline CDR1 and CDR2 sequences are LGHNT and FRNRAP. CDR3 length: 12 residues. In nucleotides, the CDR3 is TGTGCTAGTGGTTTCTTCAATCAGCCCCAGCATTTT. Protein product: CASGFFNQPQHF. The full variable domain, with the rest looked up from reference TRBV12-5 and TRBJ1-5, is DARVTQTPRHKVTEMGQEVTMRCQPILGHNTVFWYRQTMMQGLELLAYFRNRAPLDDSGMPKDRFSAEMPDATLATLKIQPSEPRDSAVYFCASGFFNQPQHFGDGTRLSIL.

The chain is built from TRBV10-3 and TRBJ1-1, with 8 bases aligning to TRBD1. The CDR3 is 16 residues long. Germline CDR1 reads ENHRY; CDR2 reads SYGVKD. J was trimmed by 3 bases and V by 4 bases; bases with no gene match: 10. The CDR3 sequence is CAISASPQGAHTEAFF. The CDR3 DNA sequence: TGTGCCATCAGTGCCTCTCCTCAGGGGGCGCACACTGAAGCTTTCTTT.

The chain is built from TRBV19 and TRBJ2-6; unclear D gene. The germline V and J ends were trimmed by 1 base and 2 bases, with 12 bases remaining between them. The germline CDR1 and CDR2 sequences are LNHDA and SQIVND (reference sequence). The CDR3 runs to 17 residues. CDR3 in amino acids: CASSIGARKAGANVLTF. The DNA of the CDR3 is TGTGCCAGTAGTATAGGGGCAAGAAAAGCTGGGGCCAACGTCCTGACTTTC. The entire variable domain, with the rest obtained from reference TRBV19 and TRBJ2-6, is as follows: DGGITQSPKYLFRKEGQNVTLSCEQNLNHDAMYWYRQDPGQGLRLIYYSQIVNDFQKGDIAEGYSVSREKKESFPLTVTSAQKNPTAFYLCASSIGARKAGANVLTFGAGSRLTVL.

The CDR3 bases are TGTGCCAGCACAGGCAAGGATGGCTACACCTTC. It encodes CASTGKDGYTF. The chain has TRBV2 and TRBJ1-2; D unclear. V lost 7 bases and J 6 bases, leaving 9 bases between the germline ends. The CDR3 totals 11 residues. Germline lookup yields CDR1 SNHLY and CDR2 FYNNEI.

The genes are TRBV7-2 and TRBJ2-7; D possibly corresponds to TRBD1 (5 bases). The CDR3 sequence is 13 residues long. The V and J ends lost 5 bases and 0 bases respectively, with 8 bases between them. CDR1 SGHTA and CDR2 FQGNSA come from the germline V gene. The CDR3 reads CASSPGASYEQYF. The CDR3 DNA sequence: TGTGCCAGCAGCCCTGGGGCCTCCTACGAGCAGTACTTC. Together with reference TRBV7-2 and TRBJ2-7, the CDR3 gives the full variable domain: GAGVSQSPSNKVTEKGKDVELRCDPISGHTALYWYRQSLGQGLEFLIYFQGNSAPDKSGLPSDRFSAERTGGSVSTLTIQRTQQEDSAVYLCASSPGASYEQYFGPGTRLTVT.

This clone was seen only a few times. This sequence joins TRBV5-1 and TRBJ1-1, with 9 positions matching TRBD1. CDR3 length: 14 amino acids. The germline gives CDR1 SGHRS, CDR2 YFSETQ. The V segment lost 3 bases and the J segment 1 base; nucleotides outside the gene matches: 1. CDR3 residues: CASSWDRENTEAFF. The CDR3 coding sequence is TGCGCCAGCAGCTGGGACAGGGAGAACACTGAAGCTTTCTTT.

The genes are TRBV11-3 and TRBJ2-1, with D uncertain. This CDR3 is 12 amino acids long. Germline lookup yields CDR1 SGHNT and CDR2 YENEEA. V shed 1 base and J shed 8 bases, with 6 bases lying between them. The CDR3 DNA reads as TGTGCCAGCAGCTTAGTGAGTGATGAGCAGTTCTTC. This codes for CASSLVSDEQFF.

J is TRBJ2-5 and V is TRBV15; 8 bases agree with TRBD1. The CDR3 has 17 amino acids. V was pared by 5 bases and J by 2 bases, with 13 bases of the junction left unmatched. Per germline, CDR1 LNHNV and CDR2 YYDKDF (reference sequence). The CDR3 DNA is TGTGCCACCAGCGCCGCTGGGAGGACAGGGTGGCAAGAGACCCAGTACTTC. As protein: CATSAAGRTGWQETQYF.